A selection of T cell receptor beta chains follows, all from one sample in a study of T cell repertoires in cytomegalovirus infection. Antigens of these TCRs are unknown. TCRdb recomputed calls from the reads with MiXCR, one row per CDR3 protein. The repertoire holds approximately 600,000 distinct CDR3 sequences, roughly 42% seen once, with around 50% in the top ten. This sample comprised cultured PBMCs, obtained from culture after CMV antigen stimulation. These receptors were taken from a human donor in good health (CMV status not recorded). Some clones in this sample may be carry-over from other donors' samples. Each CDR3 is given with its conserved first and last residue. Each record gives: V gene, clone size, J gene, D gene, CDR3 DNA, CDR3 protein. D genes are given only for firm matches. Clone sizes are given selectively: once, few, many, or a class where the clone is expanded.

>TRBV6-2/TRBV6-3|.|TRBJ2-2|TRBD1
TGTGCCAGCGGCAAGGGGGCCCTCCTGAACACCGGGGAGCTGTTTTTT
CASGKGALLNTGELFF
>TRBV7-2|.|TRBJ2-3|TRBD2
TGTGCCAGCAGCCCGACGGGGGGTTTGGATACGCAGTATTTT
CASSPTGGLDTQYF
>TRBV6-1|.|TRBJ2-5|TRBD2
TGTGCCAGCAGTGAACTCGTCCTAGCGGGAGGGCCGGAGACCCAGTACTTC
CASSELVLAGGPETQYF
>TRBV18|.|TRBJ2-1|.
TGTGCCAGCTCACCGGGCGCCTCCTACAATGAGCAGTTCTTC
CASSPGASYNEQFF
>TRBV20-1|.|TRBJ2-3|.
TGCAGTAGTAGCGGCGACGGGGATACGCAGTATTTT
CSSSGDGDTQYF
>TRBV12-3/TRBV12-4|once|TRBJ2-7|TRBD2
TGTGCCAGCAGCCCCCTGGGGGGGTGGGAGCAGTACTTC
CASSPLGGWEQYF
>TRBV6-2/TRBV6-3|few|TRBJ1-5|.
TGTGCCAGCAGCAATTCTTGGACCGCCGGCAATCAGCCCCAGCATTTT
CASSNSWTAGNQPQHF
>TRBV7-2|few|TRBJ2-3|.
TGTGCCAGCAGGGCCATAGATACGCAGTATTTT
CASRAIDTQYF
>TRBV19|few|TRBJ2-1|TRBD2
TGTGCCAGTAGTATAGGTACTAGCGGCTACAATGAGCAGTTCTTC
CASSIGTSGYNEQFF
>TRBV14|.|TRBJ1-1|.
TGTGCCAGCAGCCAAGCGACGTACACTGAAGCTTTCTTT
CASSQATYTEAFF
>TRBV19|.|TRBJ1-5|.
TGTGCCAGTAGTATCCGAGGGTTAAGACGCAGCAATCAGCCCCAGCATTTT
CASSIRGLRRSNQPQHF
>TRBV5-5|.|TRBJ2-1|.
TGTGCCAGCAGCTTGGAAGGGAAGTCCTACAATGAGCAGTTCTTC
CASSLEGKSYNEQFF
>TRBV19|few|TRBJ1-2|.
TGTGCCAGTAGTAGCCAGACAGCCGTGGGTGGCTACACCTTC
CASSSQTAVGGYTF
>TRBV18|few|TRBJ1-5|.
TGTGCCAGCTCAACGGACGGGAATCAGCCCCAGCATTTT
CASSTDGNQPQHF
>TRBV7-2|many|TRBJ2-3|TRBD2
TGTGCCAGCAGCTCTAGCGGCCTAGATACGCAGTATTTT
CASSSSGLDTQYF
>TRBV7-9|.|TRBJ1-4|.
TGTGCCAGCAGCTTAGCCCGGGGGCGGTTTCGTGAAGAACTGTTTTTT
CASSLARGRFREELFF
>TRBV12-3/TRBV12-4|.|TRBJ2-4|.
TGTGCCAGCAGCCTGGACGGGCCAAACATTCAGTACTTC
CASSLDGPNIQYF
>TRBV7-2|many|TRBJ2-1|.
TGTGCCAGCAGCCCTCGACCTTCCAGGGACTACAATGAGCAGTTCTTC
CASSPRPSRDYNEQFF
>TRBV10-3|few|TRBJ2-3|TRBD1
TGTGCCACCCGGGGACAGGTGGATTCTTTGGATACGCAGTATTTT
CATRGQVDSLDTQYF
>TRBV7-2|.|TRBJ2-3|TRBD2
TGTGCCAGCAGCAGATGGCAGCGGGGGGGGGGTACGCAGTATTTT
CASSRWQRGGGTQYF
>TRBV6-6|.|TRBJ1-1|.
TGTGCCAGCAGGGCAGGGGTTGGTACTGAAGCTTTCTTT
CASRAGVGTEAFF
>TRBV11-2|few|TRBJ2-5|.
TGTGCCAGCAGCTTAGTGGACTGGCTGAGTGGGACCCAGTACTTC
CASSLVDWLSGTQYF
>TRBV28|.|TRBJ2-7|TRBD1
TGTGCCAGCAGCCTGAGGGGAAGGGGGCTATACGAGCAGTACTTC
CASSLRGRGLYEQYF
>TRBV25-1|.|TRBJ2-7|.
TGTGCCAGCGAGCCGGGGTGGACAGAAACATACGAGCAGTACTTC
CASEPGWTETYEQYF
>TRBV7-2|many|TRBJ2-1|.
TGTGCCAGCAGCTTTGCTATAGATGAGCAGTTCTTC
CASSFAIDEQFF
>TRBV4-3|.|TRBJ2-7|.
TGCGCCAGCAGCCCGAACGGGATCGGGCCCTACGAGCAGTACTTC
CASSPNGIGPYEQYF
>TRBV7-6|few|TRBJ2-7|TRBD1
TGTGCCGGACGGACAGGGGTCGGCCACGAGCAGTACTTC
CAGRTGVGHEQYF
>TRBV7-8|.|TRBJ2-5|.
TGTGCCAGCAGCACTAGCCGGACGGTCCAAGAGACCCAGTACTTC
CASSTSRTVQETQYF
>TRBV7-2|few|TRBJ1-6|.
TGTGCCAGCAGCTTAGCCGGAGGGACCTTTAGTTCCTATAATTCACCCCTCCACTTT
CASSLAGGTFSSYNSPLHF
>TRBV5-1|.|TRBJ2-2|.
TGCGCCAGCAGCCCCCAAGGGTATGGCACCGGGGAGCTGTTTTTT
CASSPQGYGTGELFF
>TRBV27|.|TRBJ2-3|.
TGTGCCAGCAGTGGGCCCTGGGTTACAGATACGCAGTATTTT
CASSGPWVTDTQYF
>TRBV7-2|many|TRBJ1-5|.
TGTGCCAGCAGCTTAGTAGGCCGTATCAATCAGCCCCAGCATTTT
CASSLVGRINQPQHF
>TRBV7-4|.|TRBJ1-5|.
TGTGCCAGCAGCTTTTCGGGACGAATGAATCAGCCCCAGCATTTT
CASSFSGRMNQPQHF
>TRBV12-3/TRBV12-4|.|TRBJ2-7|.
TGTGCCAGCAGTTTCACTGGGCCAAGGCAGTACTTC
CASSFTGPRQYF
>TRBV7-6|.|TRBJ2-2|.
TGTGCCAGCAGCCCTAGGGACTCCCACACCGGGGAGCTGTTTTTT
CASSPRDSHTGELFF
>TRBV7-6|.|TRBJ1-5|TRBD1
TGTGCCAGCAGCCCTACGGGCAGGGGGCCGGAACAGCCCCAGCATTTT
CASSPTGRGPEQPQHF
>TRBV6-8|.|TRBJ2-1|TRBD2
TGTGCCAGCAGTTATTATATGCGGGGGGCCATAAATGAGCAGTTCTTC
CASSYYMRGAINEQFF
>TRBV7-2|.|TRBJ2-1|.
TGTGCCAGCAGCTTCGGTAGCGGCTCCTACAATGAGCAGTTCTTC
CASSFGSGSYNEQFF
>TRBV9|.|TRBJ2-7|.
TGTGCCAGCAGCTCTAGAGGAGTCTCTATCTCCGAGCAGTACTTC
CASSSRGVSISEQYF
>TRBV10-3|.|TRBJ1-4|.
TGTGCCATCAGTGAACCCCAAACTAGAAAACTGTTTTTT
CAISEPQTRKLFF
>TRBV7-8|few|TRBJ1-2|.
TGTGCCAGCAGCCATGCAGGGACGGCCAGGCACGGCTACACCTTC
CASSHAGTARHGYTF
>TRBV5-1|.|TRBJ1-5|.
TGCGCCAGCAGCCCATCATGGGGAAGCAATCAGCCCCAGCATTTT
CASSPSWGSNQPQHF
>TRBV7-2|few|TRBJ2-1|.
TGTGCCAGCACCCGAGGGGCCGTTGAGCAGTTCTTC
CASTRGAVEQFF
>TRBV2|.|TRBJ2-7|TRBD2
TGTGCCAGCAGTGAAGGTTTAGGCGGGGGGTACGAGCAGTACTTC
CASSEGLGGGYEQYF
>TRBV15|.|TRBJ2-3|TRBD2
TGTGCCACCAGCAGTTCCTGGGGGGGTAGCACAGATACGCAGTATTTT
CATSSSWGGSTDTQYF
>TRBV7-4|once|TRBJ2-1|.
TGTGCCAGCAGCCCAACCAGGCACTACAATGAGCAGTTCTTC
CASSPTRHYNEQFF
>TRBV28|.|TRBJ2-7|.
TGTGCCACCCACCGGACAGACTCCTACGAGCAGTACTTC
CATHRTDSYEQYF
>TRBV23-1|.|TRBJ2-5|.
TGCGCCAGCAGCCTGCGGGGCGGAACAGTCGAGGAGACCCAGTACTTC
CASSLRGGTVEETQYF
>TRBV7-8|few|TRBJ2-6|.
TGTGCCAGCAGCTTAGGATACTTCGGGGACTCTGGGGCCAACGTCCTGACTTTC
CASSLGYFGDSGANVLTF
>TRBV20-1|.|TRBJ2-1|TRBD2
TGCAGTGCTACAAGGACTAGCGGATCCTACAATGAGCAGTTCTTC
CSATRTSGSYNEQFF
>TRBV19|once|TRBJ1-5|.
TGTGCCAGTAGTTCTTTGGACAGCTTCAATCAGCCCCAGCATTTT
CASSSLDSFNQPQHF